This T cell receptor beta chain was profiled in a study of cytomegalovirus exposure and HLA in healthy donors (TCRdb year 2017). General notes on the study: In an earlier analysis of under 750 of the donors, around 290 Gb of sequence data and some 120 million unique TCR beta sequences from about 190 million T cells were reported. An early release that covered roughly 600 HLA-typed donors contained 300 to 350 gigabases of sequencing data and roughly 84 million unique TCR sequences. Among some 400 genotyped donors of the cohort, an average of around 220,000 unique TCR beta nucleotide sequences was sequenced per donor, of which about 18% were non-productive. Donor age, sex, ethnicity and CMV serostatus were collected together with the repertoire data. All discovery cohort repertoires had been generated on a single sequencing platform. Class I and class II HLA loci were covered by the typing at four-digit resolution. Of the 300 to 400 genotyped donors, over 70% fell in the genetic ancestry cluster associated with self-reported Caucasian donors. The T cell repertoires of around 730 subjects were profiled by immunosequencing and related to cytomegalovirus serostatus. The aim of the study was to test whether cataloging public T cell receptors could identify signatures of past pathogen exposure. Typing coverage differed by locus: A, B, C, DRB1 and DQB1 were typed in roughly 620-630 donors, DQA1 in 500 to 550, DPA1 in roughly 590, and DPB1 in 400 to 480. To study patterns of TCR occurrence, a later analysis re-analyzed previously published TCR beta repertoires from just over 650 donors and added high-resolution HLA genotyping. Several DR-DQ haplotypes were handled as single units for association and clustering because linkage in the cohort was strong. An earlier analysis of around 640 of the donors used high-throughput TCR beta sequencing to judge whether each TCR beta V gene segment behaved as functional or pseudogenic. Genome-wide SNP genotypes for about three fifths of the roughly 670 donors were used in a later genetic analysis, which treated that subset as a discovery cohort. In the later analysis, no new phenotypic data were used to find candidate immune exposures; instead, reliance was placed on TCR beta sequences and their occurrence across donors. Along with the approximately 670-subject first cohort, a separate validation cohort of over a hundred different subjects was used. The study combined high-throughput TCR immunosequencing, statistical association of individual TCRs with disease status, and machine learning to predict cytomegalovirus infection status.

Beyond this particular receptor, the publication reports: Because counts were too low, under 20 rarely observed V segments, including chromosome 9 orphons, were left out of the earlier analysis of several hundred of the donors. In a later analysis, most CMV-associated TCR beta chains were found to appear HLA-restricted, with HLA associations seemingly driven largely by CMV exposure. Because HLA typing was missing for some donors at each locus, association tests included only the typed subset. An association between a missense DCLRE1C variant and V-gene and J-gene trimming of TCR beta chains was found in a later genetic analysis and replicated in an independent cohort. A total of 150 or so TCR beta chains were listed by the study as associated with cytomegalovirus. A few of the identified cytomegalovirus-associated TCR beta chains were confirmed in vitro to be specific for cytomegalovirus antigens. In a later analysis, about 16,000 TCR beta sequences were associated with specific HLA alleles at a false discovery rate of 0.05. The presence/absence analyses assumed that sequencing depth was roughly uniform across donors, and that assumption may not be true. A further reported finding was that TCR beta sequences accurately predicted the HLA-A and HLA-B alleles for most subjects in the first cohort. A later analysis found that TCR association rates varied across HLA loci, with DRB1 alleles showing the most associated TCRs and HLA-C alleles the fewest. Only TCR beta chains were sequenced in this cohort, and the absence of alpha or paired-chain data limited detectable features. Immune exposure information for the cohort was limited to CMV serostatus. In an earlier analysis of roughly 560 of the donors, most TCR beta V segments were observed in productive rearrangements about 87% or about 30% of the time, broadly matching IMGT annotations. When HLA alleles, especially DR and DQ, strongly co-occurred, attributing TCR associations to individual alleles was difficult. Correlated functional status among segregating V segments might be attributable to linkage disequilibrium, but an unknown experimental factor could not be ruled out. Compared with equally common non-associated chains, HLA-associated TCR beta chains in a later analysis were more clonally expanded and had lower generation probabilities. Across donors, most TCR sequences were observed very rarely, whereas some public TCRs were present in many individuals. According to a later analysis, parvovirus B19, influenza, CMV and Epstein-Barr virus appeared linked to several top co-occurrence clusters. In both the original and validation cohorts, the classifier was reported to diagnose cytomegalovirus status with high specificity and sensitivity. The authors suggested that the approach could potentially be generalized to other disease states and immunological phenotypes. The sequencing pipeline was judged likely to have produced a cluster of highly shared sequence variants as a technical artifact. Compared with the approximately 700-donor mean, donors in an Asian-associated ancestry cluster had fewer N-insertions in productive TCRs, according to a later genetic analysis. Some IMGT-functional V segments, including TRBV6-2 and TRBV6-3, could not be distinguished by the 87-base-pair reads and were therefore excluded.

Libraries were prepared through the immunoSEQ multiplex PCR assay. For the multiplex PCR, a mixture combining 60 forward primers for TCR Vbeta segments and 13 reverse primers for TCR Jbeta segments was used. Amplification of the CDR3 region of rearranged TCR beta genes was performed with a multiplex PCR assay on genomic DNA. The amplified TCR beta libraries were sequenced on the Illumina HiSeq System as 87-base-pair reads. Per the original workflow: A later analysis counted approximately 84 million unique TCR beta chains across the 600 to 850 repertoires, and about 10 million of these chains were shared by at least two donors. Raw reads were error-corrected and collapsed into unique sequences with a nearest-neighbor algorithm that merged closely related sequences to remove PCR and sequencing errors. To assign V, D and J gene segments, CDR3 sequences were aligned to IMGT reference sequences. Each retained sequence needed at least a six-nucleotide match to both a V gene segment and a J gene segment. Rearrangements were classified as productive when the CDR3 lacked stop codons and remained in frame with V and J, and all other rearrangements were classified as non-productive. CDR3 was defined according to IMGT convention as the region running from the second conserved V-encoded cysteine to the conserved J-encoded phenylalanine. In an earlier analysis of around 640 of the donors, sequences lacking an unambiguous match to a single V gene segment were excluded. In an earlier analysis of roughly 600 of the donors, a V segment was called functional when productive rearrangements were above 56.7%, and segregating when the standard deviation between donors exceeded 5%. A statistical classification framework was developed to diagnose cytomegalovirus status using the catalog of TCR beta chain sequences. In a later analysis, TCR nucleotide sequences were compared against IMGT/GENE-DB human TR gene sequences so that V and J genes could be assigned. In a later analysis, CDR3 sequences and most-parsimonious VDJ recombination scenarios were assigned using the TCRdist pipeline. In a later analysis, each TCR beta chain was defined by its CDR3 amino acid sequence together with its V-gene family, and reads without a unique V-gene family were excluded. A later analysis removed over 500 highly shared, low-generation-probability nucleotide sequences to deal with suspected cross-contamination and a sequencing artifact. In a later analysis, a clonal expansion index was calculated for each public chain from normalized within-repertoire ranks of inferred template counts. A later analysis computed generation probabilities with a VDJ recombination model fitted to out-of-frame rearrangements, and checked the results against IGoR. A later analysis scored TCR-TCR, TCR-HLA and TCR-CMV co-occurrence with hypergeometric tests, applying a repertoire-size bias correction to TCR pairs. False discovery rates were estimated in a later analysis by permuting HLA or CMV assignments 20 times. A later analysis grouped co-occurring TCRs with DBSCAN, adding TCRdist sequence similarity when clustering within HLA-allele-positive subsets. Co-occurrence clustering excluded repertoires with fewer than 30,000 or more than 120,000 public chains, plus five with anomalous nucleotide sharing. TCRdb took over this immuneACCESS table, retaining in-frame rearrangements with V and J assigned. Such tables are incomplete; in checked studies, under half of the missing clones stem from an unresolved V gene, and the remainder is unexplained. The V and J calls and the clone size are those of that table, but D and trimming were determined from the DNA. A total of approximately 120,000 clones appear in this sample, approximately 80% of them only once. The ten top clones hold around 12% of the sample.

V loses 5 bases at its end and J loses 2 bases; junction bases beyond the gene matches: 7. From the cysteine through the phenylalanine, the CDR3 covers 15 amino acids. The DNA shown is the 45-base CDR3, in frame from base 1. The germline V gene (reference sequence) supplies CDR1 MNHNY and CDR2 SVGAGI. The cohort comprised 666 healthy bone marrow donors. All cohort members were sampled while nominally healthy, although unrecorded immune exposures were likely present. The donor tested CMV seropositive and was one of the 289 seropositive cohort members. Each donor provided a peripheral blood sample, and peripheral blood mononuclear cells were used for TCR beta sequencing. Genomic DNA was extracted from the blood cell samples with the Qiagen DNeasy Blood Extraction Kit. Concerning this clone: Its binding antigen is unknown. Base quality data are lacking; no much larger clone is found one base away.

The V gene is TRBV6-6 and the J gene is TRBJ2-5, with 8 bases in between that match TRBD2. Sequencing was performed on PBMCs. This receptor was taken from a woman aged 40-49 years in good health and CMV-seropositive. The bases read TGTGCCAGCAGTCCCGCGGGGGGCTCTCAAGAGACCCAGTACTTC. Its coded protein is CASSPAGGSQETQYF.